A selection of T cell receptor beta chains follows, all from one sample in a study of blood T cell repertoires in COVID-19. Clones were sequenced by immunoSEQ multiplex PCR, and TCRdb holds only the in-frame ones, with some missing. The sample has about 180,000 clones, over 75% seen once. The sequencing sample was made of PBMCs or T cells enriched from blood (not recorded which). Receptor source: a woman under 30 who had recovered from COVID-19. The CDR3 runs from the conserved cysteine through the conserved F or W. Fields, in order: V gene, J gene, clone size, CDR3 protein. Rows may omit the clone size; those that give it use once, few, many or a size class.

V: TRBV9; J: TRBJ1-3; size: .; CDR3: CASSVGTLSGNTIYF
V: TRBV29-1; J: TRBJ1-2; size: .; CDR3: CSVDGVMGAGGYTF
V: TRBV9; J: TRBJ1-1; size: .; CDR3: CASSRLGGNTEAFF
V: TRBV6-5; J: TRBJ2-2; size: many; CDR3: CASGGLDRPGELFF
V: TRBV11-2; J: TRBJ1-1; size: .; CDR3: CASSLVRNEAFF
V: TRBV20-1; J: TRBJ1-5; size: once; CDR3: CSASPQGTLSNQPQHF
V: TRBV9; J: TRBJ2-1; size: .; CDR3: CASSTSSRAGANEQFF
V: TRBV2; J: TRBJ2-3; size: .; CDR3: CASSEESARGTDTQYF
V: TRBV6-6; J: TRBJ2-7; size: .; CDR3: CASLSGQGDYEQYF
V: TRBV4-2; J: TRBJ1-2; size: few; CDR3: CASSHAGTGGNDINYGYTF
V: TRBV6-5; J: TRBJ2-6; size: .; CDR3: CASRPTSGANVLTF
V: TRBV6-2/TRBV6-3; J: TRBJ1-6; size: .; CDR3: CASSSAGQGSSPLHF
V: TRBV19; J: TRBJ2-1; size: once; CDR3: CASQVRHEQFF
V: TRBV6-5; J: TRBJ2-1; size: few; CDR3: CASSPLGTRVNEQFF
V: TRBV7-9; J: TRBJ2-2; size: .; CDR3: CASSPPGGAGELFF
V: TRBV19; J: TRBJ2-3; size: .; CDR3: CASSIDGTSWSTDTQYF
V: TRBV5-1; J: TRBJ2-1; size: once; CDR3: CASRGVGQAITLFF
V: TRBV7-9; J: TRBJ1-1; size: .; CDR3: CASSPRDRKTEAFF
V: TRBV28; J: TRBJ1-6; size: .; CDR3: CASSLRSVGSTGGNSPLHF
V: TRBV4-3; J: TRBJ2-3; size: .; CDR3: CASSQEARGSTDTQYF
V: TRBV19; J: TRBJ2-6; size: .; CDR3: CASSQNLSPGQKGANVLTF
V: TRBV25-1; J: TRBJ2-7; size: .; CDR3: CASSGGQGRDEQYF
V: TRBV10-2; J: TRBJ2-3; size: .; CDR3: CASRLTDTQYF
V: TRBV30; J: TRBJ1-4; size: .; CDR3: CAWSGWTAGSRVFF
V: TRBV18; J: TRBJ1-2; size: .; CDR3: CASSPGRDYGYTF
V: TRBV13; J: TRBJ1-6; size: .; CDR3: CASSLGGTGIYNSPLHF